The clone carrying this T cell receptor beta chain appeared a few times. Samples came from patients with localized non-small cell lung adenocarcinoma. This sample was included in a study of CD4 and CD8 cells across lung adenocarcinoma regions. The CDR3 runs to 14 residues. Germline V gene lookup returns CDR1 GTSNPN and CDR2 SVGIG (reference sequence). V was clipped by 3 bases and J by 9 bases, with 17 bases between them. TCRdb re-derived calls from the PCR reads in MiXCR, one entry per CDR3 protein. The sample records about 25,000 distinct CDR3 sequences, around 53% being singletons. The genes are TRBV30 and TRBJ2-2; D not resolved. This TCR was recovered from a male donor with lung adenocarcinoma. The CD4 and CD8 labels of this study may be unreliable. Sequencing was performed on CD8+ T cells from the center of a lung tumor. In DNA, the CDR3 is TGTGCCTGGAGGTCGGAGACTCTCCCAAGGGAGCTGTTTTTT. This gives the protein CAWRSETLPRELFF.